Each of the 10 T cell receptor beta chains below was sequenced from the same sample in a study of blood T cell repertoires in COVID-19. Clones were sequenced by immunoSEQ multiplex PCR, and TCRdb holds only the in-frame ones, with some missing. The sample has roughly 280,000 clones; about 88% are singletons. The specimen was peripheral blood. Every receptor here comes from a man younger than 30 with active or convalescent COVID-19.

The chain couples TRBV10-1 to TRBJ2-5; a weak D match, TRBD1 (6 bases). Germline V lookup: CDR1 WNHNN, CDR2 SYGVQD (reference sequence). There are 16 residues in the CDR3. The V and J ends lost 2 bases and 2 bases respectively, with 15 bases between them. The CDR3 nucleotides read TGCGCCAGCAGTGAGAGGGGCAGGGGACGGCAAGAGACCCAGTACTTC. Translating gives CASSERGRGRQETQYF.

Only one count was recorded for this clone. The rearrangement links TRBV18 to TRBJ2-1; D is undetermined. V was trimmed by 3 bases and J by 10 bases, leaving 19 bases between them. The CDR3 has 15 amino acids. Germline CDR1 is KGHSH and CDR2 is LQKENI. The CDR3 sequence: CASSPPTAARDEQFF. The DNA of the CDR3 is TGTGCCAGCTCACCTCCTACAGCCGCTCGCGACGAGCAGTTCTTC. The whole variable domain, filled in from reference TRBV18 and TRBJ2-1, reads NAGVMQNPRHLVRRRGQEARLRCSPMKGHSHVYWYRQLPEEGLKFMVYLQKENIIDESGMPKERFSAEFPKEGPSILRIQQVVRGDSAAYFCASSPPTAARDEQFFGPGTRLTVL.

This clone is a singleton in its sample. The genes are TRBV6-2 or TRBV6-3 and TRBJ2-5; no clear D gene. The V gene's germline CDR1 is MNHEY and CDR2 SVGEGT. The ends were cut back, 2 bases at V and 5 bases at J, with 3 bases in the middle. The CDR3 has 11 residues. The DNA for the CDR3 is TGTGCCAGCAGTTACCGGGAGACCCAGTACTTC. Its protein is CASSYRETQYF.

V and J are TRBV30 and TRBJ1-2; a possible D gene is TRBD1 (6 bases). This CDR3 has 15 residues. Germline CDR1 and CDR2: GTSNPN and SVGIG (reference sequence). The V end lost 4 bases, the J end lost 0 bases, and 15 bases lay between the germline ends. The CDR3 loop is CAWTDQGLTNYGYTF. The CDR3 DNA reads TGTGCCTGGACAGATCAGGGGTTGACTAACTATGGCTACACCTTC.

This clone was counted between two and nine times. The genes are TRBV7-6 and TRBJ2-2, with TRBD1 as a possible D gene (5 bases). The CDR3 contains 17 residues. Per germline, CDR1 SGHVS and CDR2 FNYEAQ. Between the trimmed V and J ends, which lost 0 bases and 1 base, there was a span of 12 bases. The CDR3 DNA reads TGTGCCAGCAGCTTAGCGCAGGGCTATAGGAACACCGGGGAGCTGTTTTTT. It specifies CASSLAQGYRNTGELFF.

V and J are TRBV27 and TRBJ2-2; tentative D call: TRBD1 (6 bases). Germline CDR1 reads MNHEY; CDR2 reads SMNVEV (reference sequence). Trimming removed 6 bases from V and 1 base from J, with 18 bases in between. There are 17 residues in the CDR3. CDR3 DNA: TGTGCCAGCAGCCGAAAAACGGACAGACTGAACACCGGGGAGCTGTTTTTT. Protein product: CASSRKTDRLNTGELFF.

The V gene is TRBV5-1, the J gene TRBJ2-1, with 11 bases fitting TRBD2. From germline, CDR1 is SGHRS and CDR2 YFSETQ. Germline trimming cut 2 bases from V and 3 bases from J; bases unmatched to any gene: 10. The CDR3 has 18 amino acids. CDR3: CASSLLAGVTIIYNEQFF. The CDR3 DNA reads TGCGCCAGCAGCTTACTAGCGGGGGTCACGATCATCTACAATGAGCAGTTCTTC.

This chain uses TRBV9 with TRBJ2-2, with 7 bases identical to TRBD1. Germline CDR1 SGDLS, CDR2 YYNGEE. The CDR3 sequence is 15 residues long. V gave up 4 bases and J gave up 5 bases; unmatched junction bases: 8. The CDR3 sequence: CASSPSGGQTGELFF. DNA of the CDR3: TGTGCCAGCAGCCCTTCAGGGGGTCAAACCGGGGAGCTGTTTTTT.

The genes are TRBV6-2 or TRBV6-3 and TRBJ2-7; TRBD2 agrees at 10 bases. The germline gives CDR1 MNHEY, CDR2 SVGEGT. J lost 0 bases, V lost 6 bases, and 5 bases had no gene match. The CDR3 has 15 residues. CDR3 sequence reads: CASSRTSGGSYEQYF. CDR3 bases: TGTGCCAGCAGCCGGACTAGCGGAGGCTCCTACGAGCAGTACTTC.

The chain uses TRBV30 and TRBJ2-1, with D uncertain. The CDR3 contains 12 residues. With 1 base removed from V and 3 bases from J, the gap between germline ends came to 4 bases. Germline CDR1 GTSNPN, CDR2 SVGIG (reference sequence). The CDR3 here is CAWSGHYNEQFF. The CDR3 bases are TGTGCCTGGAGTGGACACTACAATGAGCAGTTCTTC.